This is a list of T cell receptor beta chains from one sample in a study of cytomegalovirus exposure and HLA in healthy donors. The protocol was immunoSEQ multiplex PCR, while the TCRdb copy is restricted to in-frame clones and leaves out a portion. This sample has about 82,000 clones, with 9.5% to 13% found just once. Sample: PBMCs. Receptors originate from a man aged 55 to 70 in good health and CMV-seropositive. Each CDR3 is given with its conserved first and last residue. The D gene is left open where the match is weak. Size is stated for part of the rows, as once, few or many counts, or as a class when the clone is expanded.

j_gene: TRBJ1-5
d_gene: .
abundance: .
v_gene: TRBV7-3
CDR3aa: CASSLTTDQPQHF
CDR3nt: TGTGCCAGCAGCCTCACTACTGATCAGCCCCAGCATTTT

j_gene: TRBJ1-5
d_gene: .
abundance: few
v_gene: TRBV6-6
CDR3aa: CASSYSVMNSNQPQNF
CDR3nt: TGTGCCAGCAGTTACTCGGTCATGAATAGCAATCAGCCCCAGAATTTT

j_gene: TRBJ1-1
d_gene: .
abundance: few
v_gene: TRBV21-1
CDR3aa: CASSMGSGQGISNTEAFF
CDR3nt: TGTGCCAGCAGCATGGGTAGCGGCCAAGGGATTTCGAACACTGAAGCTTTCTTT

j_gene: TRBJ2-3
d_gene: .
abundance: .
v_gene: TRBV2
CDR3aa: CASSPWEDTQYF
CDR3nt: TGTGCCAGTTCACCTTGGGAGGATACGCAGTATTTT

j_gene: TRBJ1-1
d_gene: TRBD1
abundance: few
v_gene: TRBV5-1
CDR3aa: CASSLTTGRIVNTEAFF
CDR3nt: TGCGCCAGCAGCTTGACGACAGGGAGAATAGTGAACACTGAAGCTTTCTTT

j_gene: TRBJ1-1
d_gene: .
abundance: .
v_gene: TRBV19
CDR3aa: CASSIDPTPGGEAFF
CDR3nt: TGTGCCAGTAGTATAGACCCCACTCCCGGCGGGGAAGCTTTCTTT

j_gene: TRBJ2-1
d_gene: TRBD2
abundance: .
v_gene: TRBV5-4
CDR3aa: CASSQSMGGSSSKFF
CDR3nt: TGTGCCAGCAGCCAGTCGATGGGGGGGAGTAGTAGTAAGTTCTTC

j_gene: TRBJ2-2
d_gene: .
abundance: few
v_gene: TRBV5-6
CDR3aa: CASSSPGFSNTGELFF
CDR3nt: TGTGCCAGCAGCTCTCCGGGATTTTCGAACACCGGGGAGCTGTTTTTT

j_gene: TRBJ1-1
d_gene: .
abundance: .
v_gene: TRBV19
CDR3aa: CASSMSRQTEAFF
CDR3nt: TGCGCCAGTAGTATGTCCAGGCAGACTGAAGCTTTCTTT

j_gene: TRBJ1-1
d_gene: .
abundance: .
v_gene: TRBV18
CDR3aa: CASSPWGQNTEAFF
CDR3nt: TGTGCCAGCTCCCCGTGGGGCCAGAACACTGAAGCTTTCTTT

j_gene: TRBJ2-1
d_gene: TRBD1
abundance: .
v_gene: TRBV28
CDR3aa: CASSLGQDNEQFF
CDR3nt: TGTGCCAGCAGCCTCGGACAGGACAATGAGCAGTTCTTC

j_gene: TRBJ2-3
d_gene: TRBD2
abundance: .
v_gene: TRBV30
CDR3aa: CAWSVMRRGGDTQYF
CDR3nt: TGTGCCTGGAGTGTAATGCGGCGGGGGGGAGATACGCAGTATTTT

j_gene: TRBJ1-2
d_gene: TRBD1
abundance: .
v_gene: TRBV19
CDR3aa: CASSIQGQATTYGYTF
CDR3nt: TGTGCCAGTAGTATTCAGGGACAGGCGACGACCTATGGCTACACCTTC

j_gene: TRBJ1-2
d_gene: TRBD1
abundance: .
v_gene: TRBV19
CDR3aa: CASSNRQGALGYTF
CDR3nt: TGTGCCAGTAGCAATCGGCAGGGGGCCTTAGGCTACACCTTT

j_gene: TRBJ2-7
d_gene: TRBD2
abundance: few
v_gene: TRBV7-2
CDR3aa: CASSLNVGGYEQYF
CDR3nt: TGTGCCAGCAGCCTAAATGTGGGAGGGTACGAGCAGTACTTC

j_gene: TRBJ1-3
d_gene: .
abundance: .
v_gene: TRBV10-1
CDR3aa: CASSESKGSGNTIYF
CDR3nt: TGCGCCAGCAGTGAGTCGAAGGGGTCTGGAAACACCATATATTTT

j_gene: TRBJ2-7
d_gene: .
abundance: .
v_gene: TRBV6-1
CDR3aa: CASSEGGVEQYF
CDR3nt: TGTGCCAGCAGCGAAGGGGGGGTGGAGCAGTACTTC

j_gene: TRBJ2-5
d_gene: .
abundance: few
v_gene: TRBV4-1
CDR3aa: CASSQDRRPYGEAQYF
CDR3nt: TGCGCCAGCAGCCAAGATCGGCGGCCATATGGGGAGGCCCAGTACTTC

j_gene: TRBJ2-5
d_gene: .
abundance: .
v_gene: TRBV5-1
CDR3aa: CASSWDIQETQYF
CDR3nt: TGCGCCAGCAGCTGGGACATACAAGAGACCCAGTACTTC

j_gene: TRBJ2-3
d_gene: .
abundance: few
v_gene: TRBV5-4
CDR3aa: CASSQADRRSTDTQYF
CDR3nt: TGTGCCAGCAGCCAAGCGGACAGACGAAGCACAGATACGCAGTATTTT

j_gene: TRBJ2-1
d_gene: TRBD2
abundance: few
v_gene: TRBV6-6
CDR3aa: CASSGTTYNEQFF
CDR3nt: TGTGCCAGCAGCGGGACTACCTACAATGAGCAGTTCTTC

j_gene: TRBJ2-2
d_gene: TRBD1
abundance: few
v_gene: TRBV10-1
CDR3aa: CASSPGTGSTGELFF
CDR3nt: TGCGCCAGCAGTCCCGGGACAGGGTCCACCGGGGAGCTGTTTTTT

j_gene: TRBJ2-3
d_gene: .
abundance: few
v_gene: TRBV6-1
CDR3aa: CASSEALEGGGVTDTQYF
CDR3nt: TGTGCCAGCAGTGAAGCCCTGGAAGGGGGGGGCGTCACAGATACGCAGTATTTT

j_gene: TRBJ1-2
d_gene: TRBD1
abundance: .
v_gene: TRBV18
CDR3aa: CASYGTARYNYGYTF
CDR3nt: TGTGCCAGCTATGGGACAGCTCGTTATAACTATGGCTACACCTTC

j_gene: TRBJ2-5
d_gene: TRBD2
abundance: .
v_gene: TRBV28
CDR3aa: CASSSRALAGEETQYF
CDR3nt: TGTGCCAGCAGTTCCAGGGCCTTAGCGGGAGAAGAGACCCAGTACTTC

j_gene: TRBJ1-3
d_gene: TRBD1
abundance: few
v_gene: TRBV10-3
CDR3aa: CAISPGQGISGNTIYF
CDR3nt: TGTGCCATCAGCCCGGGACAGGGGATATCTGGAAACACCATATATTTT

j_gene: TRBJ2-1
d_gene: .
abundance: few
v_gene: TRBV11-1
CDR3aa: CASSLGPGPGVNEQFF
CDR3nt: TGTGCCAGCAGCTTAGGACCCGGGCCCGGGGTGAATGAGCAGTTCTTC

j_gene: TRBJ1-5
d_gene: TRBD1
abundance: few
v_gene: TRBV19
CDR3aa: CASTPWTGGNQPQHF
CDR3nt: TGTGCCAGTACTCCCTGGACAGGAGGGAATCAGCCCCAGCATTTT

j_gene: TRBJ2-3
d_gene: .
abundance: .
v_gene: TRBV10-3
CDR3aa: CAISVGSEDTQYF
CDR3nt: TGTGCCATCAGTGTAGGGAGCGAAGATACGCAGTATTTT

j_gene: TRBJ1-2
d_gene: .
abundance: few
v_gene: TRBV9
CDR3aa: CASSVQGSPNYGYTF
CDR3nt: TGTGCCAGCAGCGTACAGGGAAGCCCAAACTATGGCTACACCTTC

j_gene: TRBJ1-1
d_gene: TRBD1
abundance: .
v_gene: TRBV19
CDR3aa: CASQTGPNTEAFF
CDR3nt: TGTGCCAGCCAGACAGGGCCGAACACTGAAGCTTTCTTT

j_gene: TRBJ2-7
d_gene: .
abundance: few
v_gene: TRBV6-5
CDR3aa: CASSPRWRDNEQYF
CDR3nt: TGTGCCAGCAGCCCCCGCTGGCGGGATAACGAGCAGTACTTC

j_gene: TRBJ2-1
d_gene: TRBD2
abundance: .
v_gene: TRBV15
CDR3aa: CATSRLAGPSYNEQFF
CDR3nt: TGTGCCACCAGCAGATTAGCGGGACCCTCCTACAATGAGCAGTTCTTC

j_gene: TRBJ1-1
d_gene: TRBD1
abundance: .
v_gene: TRBV6-5
CDR3aa: CASSLDRGTEAFF
CDR3nt: TGTGCCAGCAGCCTCGACAGGGGTACTGAAGCTTTCTTT

j_gene: TRBJ2-2
d_gene: .
abundance: .
v_gene: TRBV5-1
CDR3aa: CASSLGTDVKTGELFF
CDR3nt: TGCGCCAGCAGCTTGGGAACAGATGTGAAAACCGGGGAGCTGTTTTTT

j_gene: TRBJ2-5
d_gene: .
abundance: few
v_gene: TRBV7-3
CDR3aa: CASSRGSGETQYF
CDR3nt: TGTGCCAGCAGCCGAGGATCGGGGGAGACCCAGTACTTC